Below are 20 T cell receptor beta chains sequenced from a single sample in a study of OX40 agonist ivuxolimab in advanced cancers. The method was immunoSEQ multiplex PCR; TCRdb's version includes in-frame clones alone and lacks a portion of them. The sample records about 70,000 clones, 86% being singletons. Sequenced here: CD4+ or CD8+ T cells sorted from blood, sampled in a trial of the OX40 agonist ivuxolimab. These receptors originate from an adult with an advanced solid tumor such as melanoma, head and neck, liver or kidney cancer.

V is TRBV2 and J is TRBJ1-2; D perhaps matches TRBD1 (5 bases). V lost 0 bases, J lost 8 bases, and 10 bases lay in between. Germline CDR1 SNHLY, CDR2 FYNNEI. The CDR3 consists of 13 residues. Here the CDR3 reads CASSEAGTRGYTF. The CDR3 coding sequence is TGTGCCAGCAGTGAAGCGGGGACGCGCGGCTACACCTTC.

This clone has only one observation. V gene TRBV7-2 combines with J gene TRBJ2-3; the D is unclear. This CDR3 contains 13 residues. Per the germline V gene, CDR1 is SGHTA and CDR2 is FQGNSA. Trimming removed 5 bases from V and 6 bases from J, with 12 bases in between. As DNA, the CDR3 is TGTGCCAGCAGCGACCGACTGGCTGATACGCAGTATTTT. Its protein is CASSDRLADTQYF. Full variable domain (missing parts from reference TRBV7-2 and TRBJ2-3): GAGVSQSPSNKVTEKGKDVELRCDPISGHTALYWYRQSLGQGLEFLIYFQGNSAPDKSGLPSDRFSAERTGGSVSTLTIQRTQQEDSAVYLCASSDRLADTQYFGPGTRLTVL.

The CDR3 protein is CASSPLAGVYGYTF. The CDR3 DNA sequence: TGTGCCAGCAGCCCCCTGGCGGGGGTCTATGGCTACACCTTC. The V call is TRBV9, the J call TRBJ1-2; the D gene is possibly TRBD1 (5 bases). V dropped 4 bases and J dropped 4 bases, with 14 bases sitting between them. The CDR3 runs to 14 residues. The germline V gene encodes CDR1 SGDLS and CDR2 YYNGEE.

This chain connects TRBV9 to TRBJ2-3; D might be TRBD2 (5 bases). The CDR3 loop spans 15 amino acids. The germline gives CDR1 SGDLS, CDR2 YYNGEE. The V and J ends lost 1 base and 5 bases respectively, with 14 bases between them. DNA of the CDR3: TGTGCCAGCAGCGTAAGCCTGCTAGAGGGAGATACGCAGTATTTT. Protein sequence: CASSVSLLEGDTQYF.

The V and J genes are TRBV2 and TRBJ1-1; D is perhaps TRBD1 (5 bases). The CDR3 is 13 amino acids. The germline gives CDR1 SNHLY, CDR2 FYNNEI. V shed 7 bases and J shed 0 bases, with 9 bases lying between them. The CDR3, as DNA: TGTGCCAGCACGGGGCTACTGAACACTGAAGCTTTCTTT. As protein: CASTGLLNTEAFF.

The chain recombines TRBV25-1 with TRBJ1-1, with D unclear. This CDR3 spans 13 amino acids. Trimming removed 5 bases at V and 4 bases at J, with 11 bases between. Germline CDR1 is MGHDK and CDR2 is SYGVNS. CDR3 DNA sequence: TGTGCCAGCAGTCCGACGGGGTCCACTGAAGCTTTCTTT. Its protein product is CASSPTGSTEAFF.

About this clone itself: One junction end disagrees with the germline gene, perhaps due to a read error. The chain carries TRBV5-4 and TRBJ2-7; a possible D gene is TRBD2 (5 bases). Per germline, CDR1 SGHNT and CDR2 YYREEE (reference sequence). This CDR3 is 16 amino acids long. The CDR3 loop is CASSQADLFLSYEQYF. In nucleotides, the CDR3 is TGCGCCAGCAGCCAGGCGGACTTATTCCTCTCCTACGAGCAGTACTTC. The whole variable domain, filled in from reference TRBV5-4 and TRBJ2-7, reads ETGVTQSPTHLIKTRGQQVTLRCSSQSGHNTVSWYQQALGQGPQFIFQYYREEENGRGNFPPRFSGLQFPNYSSELNVNALELDDSALYLCASSQADLFLSYEQYFGPGTRLTVT.

The chain uses TRBV9 and TRBJ1-4; D perhaps matches TRBD1 (6 bases). The ends were cut back, 2 bases at V and 8 bases at J, with 16 bases in the middle. The CDR3 length is 15 residues. Germline CDR1 SGDLS, CDR2 YYNGEE. Here the CDR3 DNA reads TGTGCCAGCAGCGTTACAGGGACGGAATGGGAAAAACTGTTTTTT. It is translated as CASSVTGTEWEKLFF. The full variable domain, completed using reference TRBV9 and TRBJ1-4, is DSGVTQTPKHLITATGQRVTLRCSPRSGDLSVYWYQQSLDQGLQFLIQYYNGEERAKGNILERFSAQQFPDLHSELNLSSLELGDSALYFCASSVTGTEWEKLFFGSGTQLSVL.

The CDR3 spells CASSYDPGGNQETQYF. For the CDR3, the DNA is TGTGCCAGCAGTTACGACCCGGGGGGCAACCAAGAGACCCAGTACTTC. The chain recombines TRBV6-5 with TRBJ2-5; TRBD2 is a possible D gene (7 bases). Trimming took off 2 bases at V and 0 bases at J, with 13 bases between the two ends. CDR1 and CDR2 (germline): MNHEY, SVGAGI. The CDR3 length is 16 residues.

This rearrangement joins TRBV28 to TRBJ1-2; 9 bases are shared with TRBD1. The CDR3 contains 14 residues. CDR1 is MDHEN, CDR2 SYDVKM, per germline. Trimming took 8 bases from V and 3 from J; bases not matched to a gene: 7. CDR3 residues: CASCHRGQYYGYTF. In nucleotides, the CDR3 is TGTGCCAGCTGCCACAGGGGGCAGTACTATGGCTACACCTTC.

This sequence joins TRBV5-1 and TRBJ2-1; D could derive from TRBD1 or TRBD2 (5 bases each). Deletions cut 3 bases from V and 3 bases from J, with 16 bases between. The CDR3 covers 16 residues. Germline CDR1 reads SGHRS; CDR2 reads YFSETQ. DNA of the CDR3: TGCGCCAGCAGCTACCACGGGGACGGCGTCTACAATGAGCAGTTCTTC. Translated: CASSYHGDGVYNEQFF.

This chain uses TRBV29-1 with TRBJ2-3; D tentatively fits TRBD1 or TRBD2 (6 bases each). The V and J ends lost 6 bases and 1 base respectively, with 17 bases between them. Germline CDR1 and CDR2: SQVTM and ANQGSEA. The CDR3 has 15 amino acids. The CDR3, as DNA: TGCAGCGTCCCCGAGGGGGGCGCAGGCACAGATACGCAGTATTTT. Its translation is CSVPEGGAGTDTQYF.

V gene TRBV7-6 combines with J gene TRBJ2-4; TRBD1 matches at 9 bases. The CDR3 covers 19 residues. With 3 bases clipped from V and 0 bases from J, the junction kept 12 bases outside the gene matches. Germline V CDR1 and CDR2: SGHVS, FNYEAQ. The CDR3 loop reads CASSFSSGTGPLAKNIQYF. The DNA of the CDR3 is TGTGCCAGCAGCTTCTCATCCGGGACAGGGCCCCTAGCCAAAAACATTCAGTACTTC. Full variable domain (missing parts from reference TRBV7-6 and TRBJ2-4): GAGVSQSPRYKVTKRGQDVALRCDPISGHVSLYWYRQALGQGPEFLTYFNYEAQQDKSGLPNDRFSAERPEGSISTLTIQRTEQRDSAMYRCASSFSSGTGPLAKNIQYFGAGTRLSVL.

J is TRBJ2-3 and V is TRBV7-9; TRBD2 matches 8 bases. CDR3 length: 16 amino acids. CDR1 and CDR2 from the germline V gene are SEHNR and FQNEAQ (reference sequence). Trimming at V came to 4 bases and at J to 2 bases, leaving 8 bases not matched to a gene. CDR3 coding DNA: TGTGCCAGCAGCTCACGAAGCGGGGGACACACAGATACGCAGTATTTT. Residues: CASSSRSGGHTDTQYF.

This clone was observed a few times. The chain has TRBV7-9 and TRBJ1-4; the D is unclear. The germline V gene encodes CDR1 SEHNR and CDR2 FQNEAQ (reference sequence). The V and J ends lost 3 bases and 4 bases respectively, with 12 bases between them. This CDR3 has 15 amino acids. In DNA, the CDR3 is TGTGCCAGCAGCTTCTCAGGACGGGGTAATGAAAAACTGTTTTTT. This encodes CASSFSGRGNEKLFF.

This sequence joins TRBV7-9 and TRBJ1-1, with TRBD1 matching 8 bases. J was trimmed by 2 bases and V by 4 bases; bases with no gene match: 6. CDR1 and CDR2 from the germline V gene are SEHNR and FQNEAQ (reference sequence). CDR3 length: 15 amino acids. CDR3 coding DNA: TGTGCCAGCAGCTCCCCGACAGGGGTTAACACTGAAGCTTTCTTT. Encoded protein: CASSSPTGVNTEAFF.

V gene TRBV9 combines with J gene TRBJ1-2, with no clear D. The CDR3 loop spans 16 amino acids. Germline V lookup: CDR1 SGDLS, CDR2 YYNGEE. V shed 4 bases and J shed 5 bases, with 21 bases lying between them. CDR3 coding DNA: TGTGCCAGCAGCTCAGGAGGAGGCCTCAAAGATTATGGCTACACCTTC. It codes for CASSSGGGLKDYGYTF.

The rearrangement links TRBV5-1 to TRBJ1-1; possibly TRBD1 for D (5 bases). CDR3 length equals 14 residues. V was pared by 2 bases and J by 4 bases, with 12 bases between. Looked up from germline, CDR1 is SGHRS and CDR2 is YFSETQ. This CDR3 reads CASSFQGWGTEAFF. The CDR3, as DNA: TGCGCCAGCAGCTTCCAGGGTTGGGGCACTGAAGCTTTCTTT.

The gene calls are TRBV28 and TRBJ2-5, with unresolved D. The V and J ends lost 5 bases and 2 bases respectively, with 18 bases between them. Germline V gene lookup returns CDR1 MDHEN and CDR2 SYDVKM. This CDR3 contains 16 residues. CDR3 DNA: TGTGCCAGCAGTCCCCCTCGGCGGATACAGCAAGAGACCCAGTACTTC. Translated: CASSPPRRIQQETQYF.

The chain couples TRBV18 to TRBJ2-1; the D gene could be TRBD1 or TRBD2 (5 bases each). The CDR3 runs to 14 residues. V was pared by 2 bases and J by 3 bases, with 8 bases between. CDR1 is KGHSH, CDR2 LQKENI, per germline. The CDR3 reads CASSPGDDYNEQFF. Here the CDR3 DNA reads TGTGCCAGCTCACCAGGGGACGACTACAATGAGCAGTTCTTC.